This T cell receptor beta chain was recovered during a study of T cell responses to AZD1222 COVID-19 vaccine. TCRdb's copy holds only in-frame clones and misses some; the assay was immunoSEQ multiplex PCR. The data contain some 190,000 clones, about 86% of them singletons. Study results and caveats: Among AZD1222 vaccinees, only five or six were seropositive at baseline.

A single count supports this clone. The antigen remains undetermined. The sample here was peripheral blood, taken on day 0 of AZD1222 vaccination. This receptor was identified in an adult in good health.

CDR3 in DNA: TGTGCCAGCAGTTTAAACAGGGAGTCCCTAAACTATGGCTACACCTTC. This encodes CASSLNRESLNYGYTF. V gene TRBV28 combines with J gene TRBJ1-2, with a tentative D call TRBD1 (6 bases). Germline CDR1 reads MDHEN; CDR2 reads SYDVKM. V lost 2 bases and J 2 bases, leaving 15 bases between the germline ends. The CDR3 consists of 16 residues.